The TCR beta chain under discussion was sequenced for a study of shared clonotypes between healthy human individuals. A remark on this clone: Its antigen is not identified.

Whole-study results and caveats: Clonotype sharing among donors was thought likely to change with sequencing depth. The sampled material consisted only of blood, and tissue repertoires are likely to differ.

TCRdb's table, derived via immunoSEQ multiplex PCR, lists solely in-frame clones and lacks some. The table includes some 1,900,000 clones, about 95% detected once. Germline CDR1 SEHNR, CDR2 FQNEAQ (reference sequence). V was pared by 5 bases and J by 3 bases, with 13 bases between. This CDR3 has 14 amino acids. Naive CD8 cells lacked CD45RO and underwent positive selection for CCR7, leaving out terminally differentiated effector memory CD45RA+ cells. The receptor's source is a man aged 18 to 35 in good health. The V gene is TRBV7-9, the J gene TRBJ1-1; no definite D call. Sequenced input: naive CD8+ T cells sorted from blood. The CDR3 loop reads CASSPGLFYTEAFF. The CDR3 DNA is TGTGCCAGCAGCCCAGGACTCTTTTACACTGAAGCTTTCTTT. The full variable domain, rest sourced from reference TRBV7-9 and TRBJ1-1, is DTGVSQNPRHKITKRGQNVTFRCDPISEHNRLYWYRQTLGQGPEFLTYFQNEAQLEKSRLLSDRFSAERPKGSFSTLEIQRTEQGDSAMYLCASSPGLFYTEAFFGQGTRLTVV.